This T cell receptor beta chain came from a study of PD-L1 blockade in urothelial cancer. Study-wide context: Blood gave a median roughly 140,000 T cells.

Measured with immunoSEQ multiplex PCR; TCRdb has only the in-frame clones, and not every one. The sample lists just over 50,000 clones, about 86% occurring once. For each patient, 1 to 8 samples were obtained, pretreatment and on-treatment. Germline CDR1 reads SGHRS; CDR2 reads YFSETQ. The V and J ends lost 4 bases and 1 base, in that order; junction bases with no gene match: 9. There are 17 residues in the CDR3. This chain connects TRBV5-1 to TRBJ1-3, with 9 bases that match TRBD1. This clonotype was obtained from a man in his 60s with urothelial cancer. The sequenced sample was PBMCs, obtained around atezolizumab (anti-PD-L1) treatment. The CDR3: CASSPRLDRGSGNTIYF. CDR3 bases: TGCGCCAGCAGCCCCCGGTTGGACAGGGGATCTGGAAACACCATATATTTT.